Presented here are 18 T cell receptor beta chains from one specimen sequenced in a study of beta chain features in type 1 diabetes. The whole isolated RNA underwent reverse transcription, so sequencing captured expressed TCRB transcripts. Clones were read by immunoSEQ multiplex PCR, and TCRdb kept only the in-frame ones, dropping some. This repertoire shows under 350,000 clones, 14% found once; its top ten account for around 0.016%. Broader study findings: For Type 1 diabetes patients, all four CD4+ subsets carried TCRB CDR3s that were moderately but significantly shorter.

These receptors lack a known antigen. Sequencing was carried out using naive CD4+ T cells from blood. All receptors come from a man under 40 with type 1 diabetes.

This clone has a handful of counts. This chain links TRBV7-3 with TRBJ1-1; D is uncertain. Per germline, CDR1 SGHTA and CDR2 FQGTGA. V was shortened by 3 bases and J by 3 bases, with 8 bases between the two germline ends. The CDR3 consists of 13 residues. The CDR3 bases are TGTGCCAGCAGCTTCCAGGTGGACACTGAAGCTTTCTTT. Its translation is CASSFQVDTEAFF.

This clone showed up just a few times. V is TRBV4-2 and J is TRBJ2-1; the D gene is possibly TRBD2 (5 bases). Trimming cost V 0 bases and J 6 bases, with 18 bases left between them. The CDR3 consists of 17 residues. Germline loops: CDR1 LGHNA, CDR2 YNFKEQ. The CDR3 nucleotides read TGTGCCAGCAGCCAAGATAGGGCGAGGGATATCCCCAATGAGCAGTTCTTC. Residues: CASSQDRARDIPNEQFF.

This rearrangement joins TRBV7-8 to TRBJ2-7; the match to TRBD2 covers 7 bases. CDR3 length: 14 amino acids. V shed 3 bases, J shed 2 bases, and the junction held 4 bases outside the gene matches. Germline V CDR1 and CDR2: SGHVS, FQNEAQ. CDR3 coding DNA: TGTGCCAGCAGCTTGGCGGGAGTTCCCTACGAGCAGTACTTC. Its protein is CASSLAGVPYEQYF.

The gene calls are TRBV28 and TRBJ2-7; TRBD2 might be the D (6 bases). The CDR3 is made up of 14 amino acids. V was shortened by 2 bases and J by 2 bases, with 10 bases between the two germline ends. Germline V gene data show CDR1 as MDHEN and CDR2 as SYDVKM. The chain's CDR3 is CASSLSGPPYEQYF. For the CDR3, the DNA is TGTGCCAGCAGTTTAAGCGGGCCGCCCTACGAGCAGTACTTC.

This clone appeared once. CDR3 loop: CASNRTPLAAQYF. The CDR3 nucleotides are TGTGCCAGCAACAGGACACCCCTGGCGGCCCAGTACTTC. This chain joins TRBV6-1 and TRBJ2-5, with D possibly matching TRBD1 (5 bases). Per germline, CDR1 MNHNS and CDR2 SASEGT. The germline V and J ends were trimmed by 7 bases and 9 bases, with 18 bases remaining between them. CDR3 length: 13 amino acids.

This clone turned up a few times. V is TRBV7-2 and J is TRBJ2-1, with 8 bases matching TRBD2. Germline CDR1 reads SGHTA; CDR2 reads FQGNSA. The CDR3 spans 13 residues. The V segment lost 7 bases and the J segment 8 bases; nucleotides outside the gene matches: 7. CDR3 region: CASTYGRDYEQFF. The CDR3 bases are TGTGCCAGCACCTACGGGAGGGACTATGAGCAGTTCTTC.

This clone has more than one count but fewer than ten. The chain uses TRBV2 and TRBJ2-3, with TRBD2 as a possible D gene (5 bases). Germline V CDR1 and CDR2: SNHLY, FYNNEI. V lost 7 bases and J 0 bases, leaving 14 bases between the germline ends. The CDR3 has 15 amino acids. The CDR3 nucleotides read TGTGCCAGCATCCGACTGGGCGGGAGCACAGATACGCAGTATTTT. Amino acid sequence: CASIRLGGSTDTQYF.

Points on this clone: This sample includes further DNA sequences coding for the same CDR3. J is TRBJ2-3 and V is TRBV9; D is unresolved. The CDR3 runs to 15 residues. Germline loops: CDR1 SGDLS, CDR2 YYNGEE. V lost 0 bases, J lost 2 bases, and 10 bases lay in between. The CDR3 sequence: CASSVVGSYTDTQYF. The CDR3 DNA sequence: TGTGCCAGCAGCGTAGTCGGTAGTTACACAGATACGCAGTATTTT.

This clone has just a few counts. The chain carries TRBV7-9 and TRBJ2-5; 7 nucleotides agree with TRBD1. The CDR3 runs 13 residues. J gave up 3 bases and V 6 bases, and 4 bases lay outside the gene matches. Germline CDR1 reads SEHNR; CDR2 reads FQNEAQ (reference sequence). DNA of the CDR3: TGTGCCAGCAGACAGGGGCCTGAAGAGACCCAGTACTTC. This codes for CASRQGPEETQYF.

The chain recombines TRBV28 with TRBJ2-5; 9 nucleotides match TRBD1. V shed 10 bases, J shed 4 bases, and the junction held 10 bases outside the gene matches. The CDR3 sequence is 14 residues long. Germline-derived CDR1 and CDR2 are MDHEN and SYDVKM. The CDR3, as DNA: TGTGCCACCGAAGAACAGGGGGCGGGAGAGACCCAGTACTTC. Amino acid sequence: CATEEQGAGETQYF.

This chain uses TRBV4-2 with TRBJ1-4; maybe TRBD1 (6 bases). The CDR3 has 16 residues. Trimming left V 4 bases short and J 0 bases short, with 12 bases between. The germline V gene has CDR1 LGHNA and CDR2 YNFKEQ. Here the CDR3 reads CASSLRTAATNEKLFF. The CDR3 DNA is TGTGCCAGCAGCCTCCGGACAGCCGCAACTAATGAAAAACTGTTTTTT.

This clone was observed a few times. This chain joins TRBV5-1 and TRBJ2-1, with D possibly matching TRBD1 (6 bases). The CDR3 is made up of 14 amino acids. Trimming pared 1 base from V and 8 bases from J, leaving 13 bases between. Germline-derived CDR1 and CDR2 are SGHRS and YFSETQ. The CDR3 coding sequence is TGCGCCAGCAGCTTGAACGACAGGCGGGATGAGCAGTTCTTC. This translates into CASSLNDRRDEQFF.

This clone came up a few times. The CDR3 reads CASSRLVSSYNEQFF. CDR3 DNA: TGTGCCAGCAGCAGGCTAGTGAGCTCCTACAATGAGCAGTTCTTC. V and J are TRBV5-6 and TRBJ2-1, with D uncertain. Germline CDR1 is SGHDT and CDR2 is YYEEEE. The CDR3 extends over 15 amino acids. The germline V and J ends were trimmed by 4 bases and 0 bases, with 11 bases remaining between them.

The gene calls are TRBV27 and TRBJ2-3; D not resolved. CDR3 length: 14 residues. Germline CDR1 reads MNHEY; CDR2 reads SMNVEV (reference sequence). The V end lost 0 bases, the J end lost 2 bases, and 6 bases lay between the germline ends. CDR3 nucleotides: TGTGCCAGCAGTTTATCGCGCCTCACAGATACGCAGTATTTT. It codes for CASSLSRLTDTQYF.

The chain combines TRBV6-5 with TRBJ2-7; 9 bases map to TRBD2. The trim removed 6 bases at V and 3 bases at J, leaving 3 bases unmatched. The germline V gene has CDR1 MNHEY and CDR2 SVGAGI. The CDR3 covers 13 residues. CDR3 amino acids: CASRSSGGYEQYF. In nucleotides, the CDR3 is TGTGCCAGCAGAAGTAGCGGGGGCTACGAGCAGTACTTC.

This chain links TRBV18 with TRBJ2-5; D uncertain. Per germline, CDR1 KGHSH and CDR2 LQKENI. The ends were cut back, 0 bases at V and 4 bases at J, with 6 bases in the middle. The CDR3 is 13 residues long. DNA for the CDR3: TGTGCCAGCTCACCACCGTCAATAGAGACCCAGTACTTC. This gives the protein CASSPPSIETQYF. Based on the CDR3 plus reference TRBV18 and TRBJ2-5, the full variable domain is NAGVMQNPRHLVRRRGQEARLRCSPMKGHSHVYWYRQLPEEGLKFMVYLQKENIIDESGMPKERFSAEFPKEGPSILRIQQVVRGDSAAYFCASSPPSIETQYFGPGTRLLVL.

The chain is built from TRBV5-4 and TRBJ1-1; D unclear. Trimming removed 0 bases at V and 2 bases at J, with 8 bases between. Germline CDR1 is SGHNT and CDR2 is YYREEE (reference sequence). The CDR3 covers 14 residues. In DNA form, the CDR3 reads TGTGCCAGCAGCTTGGACTTGGTAAACACTGAAGCTTTCTTT. Its protein is CASSLDLVNTEAFF. The full variable domain, its missing parts supplied by reference TRBV5-4 and TRBJ1-1, is ETGVTQSPTHLIKTRGQQVTLRCSSQSGHNTVSWYQQALGQGPQFIFQYYREEENGRGNFPPRFSGLQFPNYSSELNVNALELDDSALYLCASSLDLVNTEAFFGQGTRLTVV.

The rearrangement joins TRBV15 to TRBJ2-1, with 7 bases identical to TRBD1. J was trimmed by 4 bases and V by 1 base; bases with no gene match: 7. CDR1 LNHNV and CDR2 YYDKDF come from the germline V gene (reference sequence). The CDR3 covers 16 residues. CDR3 sequence (DNA): TGTGCCACCAGCAGAGCCCGGGACAGTATTTACAATGAGCAGTTCTTC. Its translation is CATSRARDSIYNEQFF.